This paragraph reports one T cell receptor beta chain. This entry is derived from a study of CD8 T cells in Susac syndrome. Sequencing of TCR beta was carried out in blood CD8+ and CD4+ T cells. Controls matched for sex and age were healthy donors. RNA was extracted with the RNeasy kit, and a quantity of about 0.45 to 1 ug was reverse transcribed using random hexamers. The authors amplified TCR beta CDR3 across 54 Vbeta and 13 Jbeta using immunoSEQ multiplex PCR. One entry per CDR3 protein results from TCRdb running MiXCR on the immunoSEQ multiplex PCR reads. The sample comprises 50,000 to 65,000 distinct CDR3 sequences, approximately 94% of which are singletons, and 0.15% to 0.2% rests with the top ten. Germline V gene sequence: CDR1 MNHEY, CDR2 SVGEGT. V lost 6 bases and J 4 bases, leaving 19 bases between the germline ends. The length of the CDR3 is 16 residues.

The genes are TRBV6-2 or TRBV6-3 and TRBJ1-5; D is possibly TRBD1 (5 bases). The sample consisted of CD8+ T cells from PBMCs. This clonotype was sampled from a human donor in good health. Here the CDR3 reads CASSPVYGGRNQPQHF. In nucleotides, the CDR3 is TGTGCCAGCAGCCCAGTTTATGGGGGGAGGAATCAGCCCCAGCATTTT.